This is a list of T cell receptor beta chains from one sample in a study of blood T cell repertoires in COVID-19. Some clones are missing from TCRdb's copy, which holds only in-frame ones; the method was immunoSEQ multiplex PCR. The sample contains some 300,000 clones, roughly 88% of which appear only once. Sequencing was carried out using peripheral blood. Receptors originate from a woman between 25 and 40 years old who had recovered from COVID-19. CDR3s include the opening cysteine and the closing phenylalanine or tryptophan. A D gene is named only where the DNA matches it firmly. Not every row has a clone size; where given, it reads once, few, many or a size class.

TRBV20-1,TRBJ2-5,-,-,CSASYRGETQYF,TGCAGTGCTAGTTATCGAGGGGAGACCCAGTACTTC
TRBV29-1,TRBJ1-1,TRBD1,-,CSVTGIGTEAFF,TGCAGCGTGACAGGGATTGGCACTGAAGCTTTCTTT
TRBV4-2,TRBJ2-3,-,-,CASSQGLSGSSTDTQYF,TGTGCCAGCAGTCAAGGGTTAAGCGGCTCTAGCACAGATACGCAGTATTTT
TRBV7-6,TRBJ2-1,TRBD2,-,CASSLEALAGGFNEQFF,TGTGCCAGCAGCTTAGAGGCACTAGCGGGGGGATTTAATGAGCAGTTCTTC
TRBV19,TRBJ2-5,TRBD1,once,CASSAGQGVGTTQYF,TGTGCCAGTAGTGCCGGACAGGGGGTGGGGACGACCCAGTACTTC
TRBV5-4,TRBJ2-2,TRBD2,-,CASSWPGLAGRVDGELFF,TGTGCCAGCAGCTGGCCGGGACTAGCGGGCAGAGTGGACGGGGAGCTGTTTTTT
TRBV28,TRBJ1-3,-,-,CASISSQFSGNTIYF,TGTGCCAGCATTAGCAGCCAGTTCTCTGGAAACACCATATATTTT
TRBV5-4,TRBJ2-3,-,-,CASSNPGRNTDTQYF,TGTGCCAGCAGCAACCCGGGAAGAAACACAGATACGCAGTATTTT
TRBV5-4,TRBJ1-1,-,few,CASSTSNTEAFF,TGTGCCAGCAGCACGAGTAACACTGAAGCTTTCTTT
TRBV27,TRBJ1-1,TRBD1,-,CASSLLGGEGNTEAFF,TGTGCCAGCAGTTTATTAGGGGGCGAGGGAAACACTGAAGCTTTCTTT
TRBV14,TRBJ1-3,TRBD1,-,CASSPTGDTIYF,TGTGCCAGCAGCCCGACAGGGGACACCATATATTTT
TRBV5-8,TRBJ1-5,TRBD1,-,CASSHGTANQPQHF,TGTGCCAGCAGCCACGGGACAGCCAATCAGCCCCAGCATTTT
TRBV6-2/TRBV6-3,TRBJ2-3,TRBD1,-,CASSRRDRSTDTQYF,TGTGCCAGCAGTAGACGGGACAGGAGCACAGATACGCAGTATTTT
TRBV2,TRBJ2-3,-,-,CASRDYLSTDTQYF,TGTGCCAGCAGGGACTACCTATCCACAGATACGCAGTATTTT
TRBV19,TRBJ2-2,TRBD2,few,CASSTPGLAGGPNTGELFF,TGTGCCAGTAGTACTCCGGGACTAGCGGGGGGCCCTAACACCGGGGAGCTGTTTTTT
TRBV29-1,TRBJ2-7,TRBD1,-,CSARDRGVYEQYF,TGCAGCGCCCGGGACAGGGGCGTCTACGAGCAGTACTTC
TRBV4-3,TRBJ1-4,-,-,CASSQPWGGGSEKLFF,TGCGCCAGCAGCCAACCATGGGGCGGAGGGAGTGAAAAACTGTTTTTT
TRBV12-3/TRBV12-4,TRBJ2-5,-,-,CASSAGRETQYF,TGTGCCAGCAGCGCGGGGCGAGAGACCCAGTACTTC
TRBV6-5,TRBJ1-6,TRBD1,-,CASSQTGGSSPLHF,TGTGCCAGCAGTCAGACAGGGGGCAGTTCACCCCTCCACTTT
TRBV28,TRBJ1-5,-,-,CASSQRQYPGNQPQHF,TGTGCCAGCAGCCAAAGACAGTACCCGGGCAATCAGCCCCAGCATTTT
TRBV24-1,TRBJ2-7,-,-,CATSASGAEQYF,TGTGCCACCAGTGCCTCAGGGGCCGAGCAGTACTTC
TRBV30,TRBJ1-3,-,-,CAWSMGRGTGNTIYF,TGTGCCTGGAGCATGGGGCGGGGAACTGGAAACACCATATATTTT
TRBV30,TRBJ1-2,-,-,CAWSGTYYGYTF,TGTGCCTGGAGTGGGACTTACTATGGCTACACCTTC
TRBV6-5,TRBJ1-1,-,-,CASSYGQKNTEAFF,TGTGCCAGCAGTTACGGGCAGAAGAACACTGAAGCTTTCTTT
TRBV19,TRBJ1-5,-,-,CASNFGRRVNQPQHF,TGTGCCAGTAATTTTGGGAGGCGGGTTAATCAGCCCCAGCATTTT
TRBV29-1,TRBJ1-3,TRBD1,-,CSVGQGNGNTIYF,TGCAGCGTTGGACAGGGTAATGGAAACACCATATATTTT
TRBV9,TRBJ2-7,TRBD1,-,CASSAGQGQMTYEQYF,TGTGCCAGCAGCGCCGGACAGGGCCAAATGACCTACGAGCAGTACTTC